This T cell receptor (beta chain) was sequenced for a study of human T cells and chemical hapten exposure. A single record per CDR3 protein comes from TCRdb applying MiXCR to the RACE reads. Among roughly 54,000 distinct CDR3 sequences listed, 9.9% were seen once. The time point is: patch test 2, 6 weeks after DPC sensitization. The treatment: therapeutic diphenylcyclopropenone sensitization with weekly scalp DPC. CDR3 length: 16 amino acids. With 5 bases clipped from V and 9 bases from J, the junction kept 7 bases outside the gene matches. CDR1 and CDR2 from the germline V gene are MDHEN and SYDVKM. A few counts support this clonotype.

This rearrangement joins TRBV28 to TRBJ2-1; 16 nucleotides align to TRBD2. Specimen: whole blood, collected in connection with sensitization to the hapten diphenylcyclopropenone (DPC). This sequence was found in a woman between 50 and 59 years old with alopecia areata. Some clones in this sample may be carry-over from other donors' samples. The DNA for the CDR3 is TGTGCCAGCAGTCCCGGGACTAGCGGGAGGGCCTTTGAGCAGTTCTTC. Translating gives CASSPGTSGRAFEQFF.